What follows are 8 T cell receptor beta chains derived from one specimen sequenced in a study of cytomegalovirus exposure and HLA in healthy donors. The repertoire was sequenced with immunoSEQ multiplex PCR; TCRdb's copy has only in-frame clones and lacks some. The sample lists roughly 200,000 clones, about 81% occurring once. Sequenced sample: PBMCs. The receptors come from a woman in her thirties in good health and CMV-seronegative.

This sequence joins TRBV6-7 and TRBJ2-7; 8 bases agree with TRBD2. TRBV6-7 is placed among ORFs of uncertain function. Trimming cost V 6 bases and J 2 bases; bases outside gene matches: 6. CDR3 size: 14 residues. The CDR3 loop reads CASRFSGTPYEQYF. CDR3 sequence (DNA): TGTGCCAGCAGATTTAGCGGGACTCCCTACGAGCAGTACTTC.

The chain combines TRBV7-9 with TRBJ2-1; 9 positions match TRBD2. Trimming at V came to 3 bases and at J to 8 bases, leaving 14 bases not matched to a gene. The CDR3 spans 17 residues. Germline V gene sequence: CDR1 SEHNR, CDR2 FQNEAQ (reference sequence). The CDR3 nucleotides are TGTGCCAGCAGCTTCGGCTTAGCGGGAGTTTTTAAACATGAGCAGTTCTTC. Its protein is CASSFGLAGVFKHEQFF.

CDR3 sequence: CASSPTQGAVVQPQHF. CDR3 nucleotide sequence: TGTGCCAGCTCACCAACCCAGGGGGCCGTGGTTCAGCCCCAGCATTTT. V gene TRBV18 combines with J gene TRBJ1-5; 8 bases agree with TRBD1. Trimming cost V 2 bases and J 6 bases; bases outside gene matches: 9. The CDR3 runs to 16 residues. Germline values: CDR1 KGHSH, CDR2 LQKENI.

This chain connects TRBV6-5 to TRBJ1-4; tentatively, D is TRBD1 (5 bases). This CDR3 is 13 amino acids long. Trimming took 6 bases from V and 6 from J, leaving 11 bases between them. From germline, CDR1 is MNHEY and CDR2 SVGAGI. CDR3 protein: CASSLGGYEKLFF. For the CDR3, the DNA is TGTGCCAGCAGCCTTGGGGGGTATGAAAAACTGTTTTTT.

The chain uses TRBV6-4 and TRBJ2-1, with no clear D. CDR3 length equals 15 residues. Trimming took off 3 bases at V and 9 bases at J, with 18 bases between the two ends. In germline, CDR1 is MRHNA, CDR2 SNTAGT. The CDR3 DNA sequence: TGTGCCAGCAGTGAAGGAGTCTCCGAGGTGGGTGAGCAGTTCTTC. Translating gives CASSEGVSEVGEQFF.

The CDR3 loop reads CASTLTGGPRGTEAFF. CDR3 in DNA: TGTGCCAGCACTTTGACAGGGGGACCACGGGGGACTGAAGCTTTCTTT. This chain uses TRBV5-6 with TRBJ1-1, with TRBD1 identical over 9 bases. CDR1 SGHDT and CDR2 YYEEEE come from the germline V gene. The ends lost 6 bases at V and 5 bases at J; junction bases unmatched: 14. The CDR3 runs to 16 residues.

This chain joins TRBV4-1 and TRBJ2-2, with D perhaps matching TRBD1 (5 bases). V was cut by 4 bases and J by 7 bases, with 22 bases left in between. From germline, CDR1 is MGHRA and CDR2 YSYEKL. There are 17 residues in the CDR3. Written as DNA, the CDR3 is TGCGCCAGCAGCCGCCAAAAGGCCAGGGCTGATGGCGGGGAGCTGTTTTTT. This codes for CASSRQKARADGGELFF.

A note on this clone: This same CDR3 is encoded by further DNA sequences in the sample. J is TRBJ2-7 and V is TRBV5-6, with D hard to call. This CDR3 contains 14 residues. Germline V gene lookup returns CDR1 SGHDT and CDR2 YYEEEE. V was trimmed by 0 bases and J by 1 base, leaving 8 bases between them. In DNA, the CDR3 is TGTGCCAGCAGCTTGGATCCGGGTTCCTACGAGCAGTACTTC. The encoded protein is CASSLDPGSYEQYF.